This is a list of T cell receptor beta chains from one sample in a study of blood T cell repertoires in COVID-19. The protocol was immunoSEQ multiplex PCR, while the TCRdb copy is restricted to in-frame clones and leaves out a portion. Of approximately 200,000 clones in the sample, roughly 80% were seen once. Sequenced material: peripheral blood. The receptors originated from a human donor in a cohort sampled during active COVID-19. Both conserved end residues are part of each CDR3. The D gene is left open where the match is weak. Clone size is shown for a subset of rows, as once, few, many or a class of expanded clone.

D gene: -; V gene: TRBV7-9; clone size: once; J gene: TRBJ1-2; CDR3 DNA: TGTGCCAGCGGCGGCGGAGCTAACTATGGCTACACCTTC; CDR3 protein: CASGGGANYGYTF
D gene: TRBD1; V gene: TRBV30; clone size: -; J gene: TRBJ1-2; CDR3 DNA: TGTGCCTGGGCATTAACAGGGGGCGCCGGGGGCTACACCTTC; CDR3 protein: CAWALTGGAGGYTF
D gene: -; V gene: TRBV7-8; clone size: many; J gene: TRBJ1-6; CDR3 DNA: TGTGCCAGCAGCTTAGCGCCGGGCGGGAGCTCCTATAATTCACCCCTCCACTTT; CDR3 protein: CASSLAPGGSSYNSPLHF
D gene: -; V gene: TRBV6-1; clone size: -; J gene: TRBJ2-3; CDR3 DNA: TGTGCCAGCAGTGAACCAGCAGGGCCCACAGATACGCAGTATTTT; CDR3 protein: CASSEPAGPTDTQYF
D gene: TRBD1; V gene: TRBV28; clone size: -; J gene: TRBJ2-2; CDR3 DNA: TGTGCCAGCACCCCGGGGGGGACAGGGGTTACCGGGGAGCTGTTTTTT; CDR3 protein: CASTPGGTGVTGELFF
D gene: -; V gene: TRBV5-1; clone size: once; J gene: TRBJ2-4; CDR3 DNA: TGCGCCAGCAGCTTGGTCCGGGGAAGGGACATTCAGTACTTC; CDR3 protein: CASSLVRGRDIQYF
D gene: -; V gene: TRBV7-2; clone size: -; J gene: TRBJ1-2; CDR3 DNA: TGTGCCAGCAGCTTAGGATCCCCGCGGGACTATGGCTACACCTTC; CDR3 protein: CASSLGSPRDYGYTF
D gene: -; V gene: TRBV5-6; clone size: -; J gene: TRBJ1-5; CDR3 DNA: TGTGCCAGCAGCGAGGGGGTTAGCAATCAGCCCCAGCATTTT; CDR3 protein: CASSEGVSNQPQHF
D gene: -; V gene: TRBV19; clone size: -; J gene: TRBJ1-5; CDR3 DNA: TGTGCCAGTTCCCGAGGAGGGAGGGGACAGCCCCAGCATTTT; CDR3 protein: CASSRGGRGQPQHF
D gene: -; V gene: TRBV15; clone size: -; J gene: TRBJ1-5; CDR3 DNA: TGTGCCACGCACGGGGGGACTGGGACCCAGCATTTT; CDR3 protein: CATHGGTGTQHF
D gene: TRBD2; V gene: TRBV25-1; clone size: -; J gene: TRBJ2-1; CDR3 DNA: TGTGCCACCAGGCGGCGGGGGCGCGGGGGGTCCAATGAGCAGTTCTTC; CDR3 protein: CATRRRGRGGSNEQFF
D gene: TRBD1; V gene: TRBV19; clone size: once; J gene: TRBJ1-1; CDR3 DNA: TGTGCCAGTAGTACGCCCCGACAGGGGAGGGGCACTGAAGCTTTCTTT; CDR3 protein: CASSTPRQGRGTEAFF
D gene: -; V gene: TRBV29-1; clone size: -; J gene: TRBJ2-3; CDR3 DNA: TGCAGCGTCGAGTTCAGGGTGCCAGATACGCAGTATTTT; CDR3 protein: CSVEFRVPDTQYF
D gene: TRBD2; V gene: TRBV11-3; clone size: -; J gene: TRBJ2-1; CDR3 DNA: TGTGCCAGCAGCTTAGGGACTAGCGGGAGATATGAGCAGTTCTTC; CDR3 protein: CASSLGTSGRYEQFF
D gene: -; V gene: TRBV5-1; clone size: -; J gene: TRBJ2-7; CDR3 DNA: TGCGCCAGCAGCTTGGGGCGGGCCCCCTACGAGCAGTACTTC; CDR3 protein: CASSLGRAPYEQYF
D gene: TRBD2; V gene: TRBV5-5; clone size: -; J gene: TRBJ2-7; CDR3 DNA: TGTGCCAGCAGTTTGGCCTTAGCGGGAGGGCCCCACGAGCAGTACTTC; CDR3 protein: CASSLALAGGPHEQYF
D gene: -; V gene: TRBV30; clone size: -; J gene: TRBJ2-1; CDR3 DNA: TGTGCCTGGAGTGTAGGCGGCGATGAGCAGTTCTTC; CDR3 protein: CAWSVGGDEQFF
D gene: -; V gene: TRBV28; clone size: -; J gene: TRBJ1-4; CDR3 DNA: TGTGCCAGCAGTTTTAGCTTGATTGCAACTAATGAAAAACTGTTTTTT; CDR3 protein: CASSFSLIATNEKLFF
D gene: TRBD1; V gene: TRBV6-6; clone size: -; J gene: TRBJ1-4; CDR3 DNA: TGTGCCAGCAGCCCGGGACAGGGGGGGGAAAAACTGTTTTTT; CDR3 protein: CASSPGQGGEKLFF
D gene: -; V gene: TRBV5-1; clone size: few; J gene: TRBJ2-7; CDR3 DNA: TGCGCCAGCAAATGGAGGGAGCCCTACGAGCAGTACTTC; CDR3 protein: CASKWREPYEQYF
D gene: TRBD1; V gene: TRBV28; clone size: once; J gene: TRBJ1-4; CDR3 DNA: TGTGCCAGCAGTTCGACAGGGGGAGGTCAAGGGGAAAAACTGTTTTTT; CDR3 protein: CASSSTGGGQGEKLFF
D gene: TRBD2; V gene: TRBV2; clone size: -; J gene: TRBJ2-7; CDR3 DNA: TGTGCCAGCAGTCGGACTAGCGGGAGGGTAGGGGAGCAGTACTTC; CDR3 protein: CASSRTSGRVGEQYF
D gene: TRBD1; V gene: TRBV7-2; clone size: -; J gene: TRBJ2-1; CDR3 DNA: TGTGCCAGCAGCTTAGTGGACAGGGCCCCCAATGAGCAGTTCTTC; CDR3 protein: CASSLVDRAPNEQFF
D gene: TRBD1; V gene: TRBV4-1; clone size: -; J gene: TRBJ2-7; CDR3 DNA: TGCGCCAGCAGCCTGGACAGGGGTAGCTCCTACGAGCAGTACTTC; CDR3 protein: CASSLDRGSSYEQYF
D gene: TRBD2; V gene: TRBV7-2; clone size: -; J gene: TRBJ2-3; CDR3 DNA: TGTGCCAGCAGCCAAGCGGGGAGCACAGATACGCAGTATTTT; CDR3 protein: CASSQAGSTDTQYF
D gene: TRBD2; V gene: TRBV27; clone size: few; J gene: TRBJ2-1; CDR3 DNA: TGTGCCAGCAGTTTGAGACTAGCGGGAGGGCCTGGGAATGAGCAGTTCTTC; CDR3 protein: CASSLRLAGGPGNEQFF
D gene: TRBD2; V gene: TRBV5-1; clone size: -; J gene: TRBJ2-7; CDR3 DNA: TGCGCCAGCAGTTCGAACCTAGCGGGAGGCACCTACGAGCAGTACTTC; CDR3 protein: CASSSNLAGGTYEQYF
D gene: -; V gene: TRBV7-3; clone size: -; J gene: TRBJ2-7; CDR3 DNA: TGTGCCAGCAGCTTAGGTCCTGGGAGCTCCTACGAGCAGTACTTC; CDR3 protein: CASSLGPGSSYEQYF
D gene: TRBD1; V gene: TRBV29-1; clone size: -; J gene: TRBJ2-2; CDR3 DNA: TGCAGCGTTTGGACAGGGTTTACCGGGGAGCTGTTTTTT; CDR3 protein: CSVWTGFTGELFF
D gene: TRBD2; V gene: TRBV11-3; clone size: -; J gene: TRBJ2-3; CDR3 DNA: TGTGCCAGCAGCCCCCCGGGACTAGTAGATACGCAGTATTTT; CDR3 protein: CASSPPGLVDTQYF
D gene: TRBD2; V gene: TRBV7-2; clone size: -; J gene: TRBJ2-1; CDR3 DNA: TGTGCCAGCAGCGCCTTGGGGGGAGGGCGGCGGGAGCAGTTCTTC; CDR3 protein: CASSALGGGRREQFF
D gene: -; V gene: TRBV28; clone size: -; J gene: TRBJ1-2; CDR3 DNA: TGTGCCAGCAGTTTTGAGGGTCTCGGCTATGGCTACACCTTC; CDR3 protein: CASSFEGLGYGYTF
D gene: -; V gene: TRBV7-9; clone size: once; J gene: TRBJ1-1; CDR3 DNA: TGTGCCAGCAGTCCGGCGGGGAGAAACACTGAAGCTTTCTTT; CDR3 protein: CASSPAGRNTEAFF
D gene: -; V gene: TRBV28; clone size: -; J gene: TRBJ2-7; CDR3 DNA: TGTGCCAGCATCAGGGAATACAAGCAGTACTTC; CDR3 protein: CASIREYKQYF
D gene: -; V gene: TRBV11-3; clone size: -; J gene: TRBJ2-2; CDR3 DNA: TGTGCCAGCAGCTTAGCCGGGACTCTGACCGGGGAGCTGTTTTTT; CDR3 protein: CASSLAGTLTGELFF
D gene: TRBD1; V gene: TRBV27; clone size: -; J gene: TRBJ2-7; CDR3 DNA: TGTGCCAGCAGTCCCCTCCGGGACAGGAGCTACGAGCAGTACTTC; CDR3 protein: CASSPLRDRSYEQYF
D gene: -; V gene: TRBV19; clone size: -; J gene: TRBJ2-5; CDR3 DNA: TGTGCCACCCGGTCGTCGACTCACCAGACCCAGTACTTC; CDR3 protein: CATRSSTHQTQYF
D gene: TRBD2; V gene: TRBV3-1/TRBV3-2; clone size: -; J gene: TRBJ2-7; CDR3 DNA: TGTGCCAGCAGCCAAGATGCGGGAGCGGGCGAGCAGTACTTC; CDR3 protein: CASSQDAGAGEQYF
D gene: TRBD2; V gene: TRBV5-4; clone size: -; J gene: TRBJ2-7; CDR3 DNA: TGTGCCAGCAGCCGGATGGAGCGGGAGGCCTACGAGCAGTACTTC; CDR3 protein: CASSRMEREAYEQYF
D gene: -; V gene: TRBV28; clone size: few; J gene: TRBJ2-7; CDR3 DNA: TGTGCCAGCAGTTTACCCCGGGTAAGGTCCGACGAGCAGTACTTC; CDR3 protein: CASSLPRVRSDEQYF
D gene: -; V gene: TRBV18; clone size: -; J gene: TRBJ1-1; CDR3 DNA: TGTGCCAGCTCAGGTCGACAGGATTGGAACACTGAAGCTTTCTTT; CDR3 protein: CASSGRQDWNTEAFF
D gene: TRBD1; V gene: TRBV27; clone size: -; J gene: TRBJ1-3; CDR3 DNA: TGTGCCAGCAGTTTATCAGGGACAGGGGCTGGAAACACCATATATTTT; CDR3 protein: CASSLSGTGAGNTIYF
D gene: TRBD2; V gene: TRBV5-6; clone size: -; J gene: TRBJ2-7; CDR3 DNA: TGTGCCAGCAGCCAGGGACTAGCGAGAGGCGAGCAGTACTTC; CDR3 protein: CASSQGLARGEQYF
D gene: -; V gene: TRBV19; clone size: -; J gene: TRBJ1-1; CDR3 DNA: TGTGCCAGTAGTTTGGGGAGGAACACTGAAGCTTTCTTT; CDR3 protein: CASSLGRNTEAFF
D gene: -; V gene: TRBV28; clone size: -; J gene: TRBJ1-2; CDR3 DNA: TGTGCCAGCGGGCTAGGCTACACCTTC; CDR3 protein: CASGLGYTF
D gene: -; V gene: TRBV5-1; clone size: -; J gene: TRBJ2-7; CDR3 DNA: TGCGCCAGCAGCTTGGGTTTGGGCAGGGAAAATATCTACGAGCAGTACTTC; CDR3 protein: CASSLGLGRENIYEQYF
D gene: TRBD2; V gene: TRBV10-3; clone size: once; J gene: TRBJ2-7; CDR3 DNA: TGTGCCATCAGCGAGGGACTAGCGGGGAGCTACGAGCAGTACTTC; CDR3 protein: CAISEGLAGSYEQYF
D gene: TRBD2; V gene: TRBV7-8; clone size: -; J gene: TRBJ2-1; CDR3 DNA: TGTGCCAGCAGCCCCGACGGGCTAGCGGGAGTCGAGCAGTTCTTC; CDR3 protein: CASSPDGLAGVEQFF
D gene: TRBD1; V gene: TRBV5-6; clone size: -; J gene: TRBJ2-5; CDR3 DNA: TGTGCCAGCAGCTCCCGGGACAGGGGACGGGAGACCCAGTACTTC; CDR3 protein: CASSSRDRGRETQYF
D gene: TRBD1; V gene: TRBV7-6; clone size: -; J gene: TRBJ1-1; CDR3 DNA: TGTGCCAGCAGCGCCCGGGACAGGTGGATGGACACTGAAGCTTTCTTT; CDR3 protein: CASSARDRWMDTEAFF
D gene: -; V gene: TRBV20-1; clone size: -; J gene: TRBJ1-1; CDR3 DNA: TGCAGTGCTAGGGGGAGGACTGAAGCTTTCTTT; CDR3 protein: CSARGRTEAFF
D gene: -; V gene: TRBV27; clone size: -; J gene: TRBJ1-6; CDR3 DNA: TGTGCCAGCAGATTTTCACCCCAGGGTTCACCCCTCCACTTT; CDR3 protein: CASRFSPQGSPLHF
D gene: -; V gene: TRBV7-2; clone size: -; J gene: TRBJ1-6; CDR3 DNA: TGTGCCAGCCGCTTGTTTAGCGGCTTTGGGAAGAATTCACCCCTCCACTTT; CDR3 protein: CASRLFSGFGKNSPLHF
D gene: TRBD1; V gene: TRBV18; clone size: -; J gene: TRBJ2-7; CDR3 DNA: TGTGCCAGCTCGTTATACAGGGGTTACGAGCAGTACTTC; CDR3 protein: CASSLYRGYEQYF
D gene: -; V gene: TRBV15; clone size: -; J gene: TRBJ1-2; CDR3 DNA: TGTGCCACCAGCCCTAGGGGAGGGGCGGTTGGCTACACCTTC; CDR3 protein: CATSPRGGAVGYTF
D gene: -; V gene: TRBV18; clone size: -; J gene: TRBJ2-2; CDR3 DNA: TGTGCCAGCTCACCACGGACAGAAAGCACCGGGGAGCTGTTTTTT; CDR3 protein: CASSPRTESTGELFF
D gene: -; V gene: TRBV3-1/TRBV3-2; clone size: -; J gene: TRBJ2-5; CDR3 DNA: TGTGCCAGCAGCCAACTTCGCGGTAATAACCAAGAGACCCAGTACTTC; CDR3 protein: CASSQLRGNNQETQYF
D gene: TRBD2; V gene: TRBV7-2; clone size: -; J gene: TRBJ2-7; CDR3 DNA: TGTGCCAGCAGCGTCTATCTAGCGGGAGGGCCGGGGGAGCAGTACTTC; CDR3 protein: CASSVYLAGGPGEQYF
D gene: TRBD1; V gene: TRBV30; clone size: few; J gene: TRBJ1-2; CDR3 DNA: TGTGCCTGGAGTGGGCCGACAGGGGGCGACTATGGCTACACCTTC; CDR3 protein: CAWSGPTGGDYGYTF
D gene: -; V gene: TRBV7-9; clone size: few; J gene: TRBJ1-2; CDR3 DNA: TGTGCCAGCAGCTTTGCAGGGATTGATGGCTACACCTTC; CDR3 protein: CASSFAGIDGYTF